Following are 16 T cell receptor beta chains from one sample sequenced in a study of patients and donors after allogeneic stem cell transplantation. TCRdb reanalysed the RT-PCR reads using MiXCR and keeps one entry per CDR3 protein. This sample has 70,000 to 85,000 distinct CDR3 sequences, with about 25% found just once. The sequencing input was blood, either unsorted or a sorted T cell fraction (not recorded which). These receptors all come from a human donor who was either an allogeneic HSCT recipient or a stem cell or donor lymphocyte infusion donor (not recorded which). It is not recorded whose cells these are; they may come from a transplant donor.

This chain connects TRBV27 to TRBJ1-3; no clear D gene. CDR1 is MNHEY and CDR2 is SMNVEV in the germline V gene (reference sequence). Trimming removed 7 bases at V and 1 base at J, with 8 bases between. The length of the CDR3 is 13 residues. CDR3 region: CASKTGSGNTIYF. CDR3 in DNA: TGTGCCAGCAAAACCGGGTCTGGAAACACCATATATTTT.

A note on this clonotype: An end of the junction does not agree with germline; a read error may underlie this. The rearrangement joins TRBV5-1 to TRBJ2-3; D gene ambiguous. Germline V gene data show CDR1 as SGHRS and CDR2 as YFSETQ. This CDR3 has 14 amino acids. CDR3 sequence: CASSLGIVTDTQYF. The CDR3 nucleotides are TGCGCCAGCAGTTTGGGCATTGTTACAGATACGCAGTATTTT.

The table lists this clonotype with a few counts. The V and J genes are TRBV29-1 and TRBJ1-1, with D perhaps TRBD1 (5 bases). CDR3 length: 11 residues. V lost 7 bases and J lost 4, with 10 bases in between. CDR1 is SQVTM and CDR2 is ANQGSEA in the germline V gene. The CDR3 spells CSAAGTTEAFF. Written as DNA, the CDR3 is TGCAGCGCCGCAGGGACCACTGAAGCTTTCTTT.

The rearrangement uses TRBV30 and TRBJ1-3; D call uncertain. This CDR3 has 13 residues. CDR1 and CDR2 (germline): GTSNPN, SVGIG (reference sequence). Trimming stripped 1 base from V and 9 bases from J, with 13 bases between. The CDR3 spells CAWSAKLEGTIYF. CDR3 nucleotides: TGTGCCTGGAGTGCTAAACTTGAGGGCACCATATATTTT.

The J gene is TRBJ1-2, the V gene TRBV13; 7 positions agree with TRBD1. The CDR3 has 14 amino acids. J gave up 6 bases and V 2 bases, and 6 bases lay outside the gene matches. Germline V gives CDR1 PRHDT, CDR2 FYEKMQ (reference sequence). The CDR3 DNA reads TGTGCCAGCAGCTTAAGACAGGGATCCCATGGCTACACCTTC. This gives the protein CASSLRQGSHGYTF.

This clonotype was detected a few times. The chain couples TRBV3-1 to TRBJ2-7, with TRBD1 matching over 7 bases. V shed 2 bases and J 7 bases; nucleotides not matched to a gene: 8. This CDR3 has 14 residues. Germline CDR1 reads LGHDT; CDR2 reads YNNKEL (reference sequence). CDR3 coding DNA: TGTGCCAGCAGCCAAACCGGGACAGATCGGGAGCAGTACTTC. Protein product: CASSQTGTDREQYF.

V is TRBV7-9 and J is TRBJ2-3; D not certain. Per germline, CDR1 SEHNR and CDR2 FQNEAQ (reference sequence). The CDR3 sequence is 14 residues long. The ends were cut back, 3 bases at V and 5 bases at J, with 12 bases in the middle. The CDR3 loop is CASSLSSPKDTQYF. CDR3 sequence (DNA): TGTGCCAGCAGCTTGAGTTCCCCCAAAGATACGCAGTATTTT.

This clonotype was recorded a few times. The chain has TRBV29-1 and TRBJ1-2, with 8 positions matching TRBD1. The CDR3 spans 13 residues. The V gene's germline CDR1 is SQVTM and CDR2 ANQGSEA. V dropped 7 bases and J dropped 0; count of bases not matched to a gene: 4. The CDR3, as DNA: TGCAGCGCCCAGACAGGGGCTAACTATGGCTACACCTTC. Its translation: CSAQTGANYGYTF. Full variable domain (missing parts from reference TRBV29-1 and TRBJ1-2): SAVISQKPSRDICQRGTSLTIQCQVDSQVTMMFWYRQQPGQSLTLIATANQGSEATYESGFVIDKFPISRPNLTFSTLTVSNMSPEDSSIYLCSAQTGANYGYTFGSGTRLTVV.

This clonotype occurred a few times. The J gene is TRBJ2-7, the V gene TRBV5-1, with D perhaps TRBD2 (6 bases). CDR1 and CDR2 (germline): SGHRS, YFSETQ. The CDR3 is 13 residues long. V lost 0 bases to trimming and J lost 3 bases, with 7 bases between them. CDR3 sequence (DNA): TGCGCCAGCAGCTTGGAGGAGGGCTACGAGCAGTACTTC. It specifies CASSLEEGYEQYF.

This chain links TRBV5-8 with TRBJ2-1, with a possible D match to TRBD2 (6 bases). The CDR3 is 16 residues long. Trimming left V 4 bases short and J 5 bases short, with 19 bases between. The germline CDR1 and CDR2 sequences are SGHTS and YDEGEE. CDR3 DNA sequence: TGTGCCAGCAGCGTGCCGGGCCAAACGGGGGACAATGAGCAGTTCTTC. Translating gives CASSVPGQTGDNEQFF.

In its sample, this clonotype was seen a few times. CDR3 sequence reads: CSVVAGGYEQYF. Here the CDR3 DNA reads TGCAGCGTTGTAGCAGGGGGCTACGAGCAGTACTTC. The rearrangement links TRBV29-1 to TRBJ2-7; TRBD1 agrees at 7 bases. V lost 4 bases and J lost 3; bases outside the gene matches: 3. Germline V gene sequence: CDR1 SQVTM, CDR2 ANQGSEA. The CDR3 is 12 amino acids.

The chain carries TRBV7-9 and TRBJ2-7; D may be TRBD2 (5 bases). The CDR3 is 12 residues long. Germline assignment: CDR1 SEHNR and CDR2 FQNEAQ (reference sequence). With 8 bases removed from V and 1 base from J, the gap between germline ends came to 9 bases. The CDR3 DNA sequence: TGTGCCAGCCGGGGTTGGTCCTACGAGCAGTACTTC. The encoded protein is CASRGWSYEQYF. Full variable domain (missing parts from reference TRBV7-9 and TRBJ2-7): DTGVSQNPRHKITKRGQNVTFRCDPISEHNRLYWYRQTLGQGPEFLTYFQNEAQLEKSRLLSDRFSAERPKGSFSTLEIQRTEQGDSAMYLCASRGWSYEQYFGPGTRLTVT.

This chain joins TRBV10-3 and TRBJ1-6; TRBD1 matches at 7 bases. V shed 5 bases and J 4 bases; nucleotides not matched to a gene: 2. The germline CDR1 and CDR2 sequences are ENHRY and SYGVKD. The CDR3 covers 14 residues. CDR3 bases: TGTGCCATCAGTCCGACAGGGTATAATTCACCCCTCCACTTT. Residues: CAISPTGYNSPLHF.

The chain joins TRBV5-1 to TRBJ2-3; TRBD1 agrees at 7 bases. V shed 0 bases and J 4 bases; nucleotides not matched to a gene: 5. CDR3 length: 15 amino acids. CDR1 SGHRS and CDR2 YFSETQ come from the germline V gene. The CDR3 reads CASSLGPTGPDTQYF. CDR3 in DNA: TGCGCCAGCAGCTTGGGACCGACAGGGCCAGATACGCAGTATTTT.

Ten or more counts support this clonotype. This chain joins TRBV7-2 and TRBJ1-3, with 7 bases identical to TRBD1. J was trimmed by 8 bases and V by 5 bases; bases with no gene match: 6. This CDR3 is 13 amino acids long. Germline V lookup: CDR1 SGHTA, CDR2 FQGNSA. CDR3 loop: CASSGDRADTIYF. The CDR3 DNA reads as TGTGCCAGCAGCGGCGACAGGGCAGACACCATATATTTT.

The V gene is TRBV12-3 or TRBV12-4, the J gene TRBJ2-4; D call uncertain. Trimming pared 6 bases from V and 8 bases from J, leaving 17 bases between. CDR3 length equals 14 residues. Here the CDR3 DNA reads TGTGCCAGCAGGGTGAGTCGTTTGATGGACATTCAGTACTTC. Encoded protein: CASRVSRLMDIQYF.